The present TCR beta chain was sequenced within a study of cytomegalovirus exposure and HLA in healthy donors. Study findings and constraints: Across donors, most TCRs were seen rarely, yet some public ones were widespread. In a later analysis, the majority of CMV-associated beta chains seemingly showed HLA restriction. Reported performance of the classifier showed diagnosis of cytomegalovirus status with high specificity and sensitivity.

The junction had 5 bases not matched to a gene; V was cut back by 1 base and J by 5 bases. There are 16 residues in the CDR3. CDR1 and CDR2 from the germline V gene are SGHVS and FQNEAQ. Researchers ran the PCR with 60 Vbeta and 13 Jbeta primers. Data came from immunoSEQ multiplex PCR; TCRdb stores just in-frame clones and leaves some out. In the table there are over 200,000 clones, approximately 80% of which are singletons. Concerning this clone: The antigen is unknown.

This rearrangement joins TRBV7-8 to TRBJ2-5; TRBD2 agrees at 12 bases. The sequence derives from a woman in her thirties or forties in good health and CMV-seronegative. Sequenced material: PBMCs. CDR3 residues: CASSLDGLAGSETQYF. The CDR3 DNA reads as TGTGCCAGCAGCTTAGACGGACTAGCGGGGAGTGAGACCCAGTACTTC. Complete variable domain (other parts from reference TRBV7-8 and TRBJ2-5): GAGVSQSPRYKVAKRGQDVALRCDPISGHVSLFWYQQALGQGPEFLTYFQNEAQLDKSGLPSDRFFAERPEGSVSTLKIQRTQQEDSAVYLCASSLDGLAGSETQYFGPGTRLLVL.